This T cell receptor (beta chain) was recovered during a study of blood T cell repertoires in COVID-19 (dated by TCRdb to the early 2020s). About the investigation overall: Samples from collaborators originated in the United States, Italy and Spain and spanned both the acute and convalescent phases of COVID-19. The prospective study material was composed of cDNA or gDNA derived from T cells, B-cell-depleted T cells, or PBMCs. The dataset comprised deeply sampled blood TCRbeta repertoires from subjects exposed to, actively infected with, or recovered from COVID-19. The repertoires were released in a freely available public database meant as a resource for research on the immune response to SARS-CoV-2. Samples were obtained from the ongoing ImmuneRACE study (first 160 participants) and from roughly 1,300 subjects provided by 6 global collaborators. Nearly every sample came with metadata listing a de-identified subject ID, COVID-19 status, age in years and sex. HLA class I and class II types, where available, came from metadata supplied by the sample provider rather than from assay-based typing. Overall study outcomes, separate from this receptor: Clinical and demographic metadata were provided uncurated, with the amount varying by source and participant.

Notes on this clone: It has no known antigen specificity. The input lacks base qualities; no much larger clone sits a single base away.

The immunoSEQ Assay, a bias-controlled multiplex PCR, was used to amplify TCRbeta CDR3 regions from genomic DNA. On the study's bioinformatics: Nucleated cell counts per sample were estimated from amplification of reference gene primers within the assay. To quantify the absolute abundance of each unique TCRbeta CDR3 rearrangement, sequence reads were collapsed and filtered. Productive Simpson clonality was computed per sample as the square root of Simpson's diversity index over productive rearrangements. The immuneACCESS repertoire file appears here via TCRdb, limited to in-frame rearrangements. These files lack a portion of the clones; in checked studies, under half of the deficit traces to unresolved V genes, and the cause of the others is not known. That table furnishes V, J and clone size, whereas the DNA furnished D and trimming. The sample table shows about 520,000 clones, and 80% to 90% are seen once. The ten largest clones add up to about 3.2% of the sample.

The CDR3, from cysteine to phenylalanine, totals 16 residues. Only the CDR3 region is kept as DNA, spanning 48 bases read in frame from base 1. V is cut back by 2 bases and J by 0 bases, with 4 bases in the junction unmatched. CDR1 and CDR2, looked up from the germline V gene (reference sequence), are MNHNY and SVGAGI. Collaborating institutions collected whole blood in K2EDTA tubes following their own protocols. For TCRbeta analysis, collaborators shipped samples in one of three forms: frozen whole blood, isolated PBMCs, or DNA extracted from either of those sample types. The sequenced material came from peripheral blood. The chain employs TRBV6-6 and TRBJ1-1; 9 of the junction bases match TRBD1. This TCR derives from a human donor in a cohort sampled during active COVID-19. The sequenced DNA is TGTGCCAGCAGTTACGGGACAGGGAGCATGAACACTGAAGCTTTCTTT. Its protein product is CASSYGTGSMNTEAFF.